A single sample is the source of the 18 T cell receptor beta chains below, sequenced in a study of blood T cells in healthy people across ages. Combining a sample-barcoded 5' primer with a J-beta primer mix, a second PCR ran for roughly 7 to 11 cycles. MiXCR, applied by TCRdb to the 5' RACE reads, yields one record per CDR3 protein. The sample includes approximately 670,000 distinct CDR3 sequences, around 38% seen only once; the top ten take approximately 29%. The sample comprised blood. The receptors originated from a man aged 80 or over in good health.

Here the CDR3 reads CASSLTGIMSETQYF. Written as DNA, the CDR3 is TGTGCCAGCAGCTTAACAGGGATAATGTCAGAGACCCAGTACTTC. The rearrangement uses TRBV7-9 and TRBJ2-5, with D perhaps TRBD1 (6 bases). The CDR3 spans 15 residues. V lost 2 bases and J 4 bases, leaving 14 bases between the germline ends. The germline V gene encodes CDR1 SEHNR and CDR2 FQNEAQ (reference sequence).

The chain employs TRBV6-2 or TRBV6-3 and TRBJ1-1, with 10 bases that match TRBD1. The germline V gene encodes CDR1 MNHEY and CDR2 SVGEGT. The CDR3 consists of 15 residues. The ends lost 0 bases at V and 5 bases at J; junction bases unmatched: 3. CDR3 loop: CASSYSPGQGTEAFF. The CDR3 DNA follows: TGTGCCAGCAGTTACTCGCCGGGACAGGGGACTGAAGCTTTCTTT.

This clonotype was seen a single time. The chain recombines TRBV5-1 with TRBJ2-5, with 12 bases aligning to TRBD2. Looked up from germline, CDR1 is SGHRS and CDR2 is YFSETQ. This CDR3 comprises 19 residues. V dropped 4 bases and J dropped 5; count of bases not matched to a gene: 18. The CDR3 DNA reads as TGCGCCAGCAGCCCCGGACCTAGCGGGGGGGCGGTCCTAATCGAGACCCAGTACTTC. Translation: CASSPGPSGGAVLIETQYF.

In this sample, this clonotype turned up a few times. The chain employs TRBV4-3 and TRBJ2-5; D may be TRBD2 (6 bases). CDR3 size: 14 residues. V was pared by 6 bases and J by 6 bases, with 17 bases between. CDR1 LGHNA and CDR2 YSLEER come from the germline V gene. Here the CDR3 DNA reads TGCGCCAGCAGTCATCTGGTGGGGAGGAAGACCCAGTACTTC. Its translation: CASSHLVGRKTQYF.

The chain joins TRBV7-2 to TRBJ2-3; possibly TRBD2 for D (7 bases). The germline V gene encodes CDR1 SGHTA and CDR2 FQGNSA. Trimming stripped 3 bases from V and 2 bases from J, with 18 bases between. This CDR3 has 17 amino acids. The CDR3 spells CASSFSRGGGYTDTQYF. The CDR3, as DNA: TGTGCCAGCAGCTTTTCAAGGGGGGGCGGGTACACAGATACGCAGTATTTT.

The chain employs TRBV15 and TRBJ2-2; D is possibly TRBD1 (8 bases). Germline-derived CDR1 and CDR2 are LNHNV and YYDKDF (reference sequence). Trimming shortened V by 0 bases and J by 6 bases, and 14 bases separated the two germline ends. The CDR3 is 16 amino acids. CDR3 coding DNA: TGTGCCACCAGCAGAGATGGACAGGGAGGGGCCGGGGAGCTGTTTTTT. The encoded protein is CATSRDGQGGAGELFF.

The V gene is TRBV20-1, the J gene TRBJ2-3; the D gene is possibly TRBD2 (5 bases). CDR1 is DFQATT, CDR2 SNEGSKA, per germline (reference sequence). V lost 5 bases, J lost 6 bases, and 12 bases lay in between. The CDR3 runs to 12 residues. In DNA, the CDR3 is TGCAGTGCTCCGAGAGGGCCCGATACGCAGTATTTT. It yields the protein CSAPRGPDTQYF.

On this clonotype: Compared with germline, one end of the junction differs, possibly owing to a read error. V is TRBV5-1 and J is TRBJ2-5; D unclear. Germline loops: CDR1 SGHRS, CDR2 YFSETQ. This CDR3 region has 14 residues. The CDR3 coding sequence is TGCGCCGGCAGCTTGTTTGACTTACAAGAGACCCAGTACTTC. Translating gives CAGSLFDLQETQYF.

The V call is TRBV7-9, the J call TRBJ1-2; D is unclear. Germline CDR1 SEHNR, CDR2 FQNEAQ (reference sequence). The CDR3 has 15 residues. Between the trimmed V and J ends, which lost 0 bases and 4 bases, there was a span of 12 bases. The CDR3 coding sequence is TGTGCCAGCAGCTTAGCGGAGACCAAAATCTATGGCTACACCTTC. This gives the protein CASSLAETKIYGYTF.

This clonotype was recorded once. The CDR3: CASSQVKGIAKNIQYF. In DNA form, the CDR3 reads TGCGCCAGCAGCCAAGTAAAGGGGATAGCCAAAAACATTCAGTACTTC. V gene TRBV4-3 combines with J gene TRBJ2-4; maybe TRBD1 (5 bases). V was cut by 1 base and J by 0 bases, with 10 bases left in between. This CDR3 has 16 residues. Germline CDR1 and CDR2: LGHNA and YSLEER.

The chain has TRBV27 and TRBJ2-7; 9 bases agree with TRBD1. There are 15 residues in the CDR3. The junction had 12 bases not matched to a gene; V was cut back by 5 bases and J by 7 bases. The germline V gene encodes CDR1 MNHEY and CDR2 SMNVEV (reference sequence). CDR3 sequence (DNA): TGTGCCAGCAGTCCCCCGGGACAGGGTCGGGAGGAGCAGTACTTC. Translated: CASSPPGQGREEQYF.

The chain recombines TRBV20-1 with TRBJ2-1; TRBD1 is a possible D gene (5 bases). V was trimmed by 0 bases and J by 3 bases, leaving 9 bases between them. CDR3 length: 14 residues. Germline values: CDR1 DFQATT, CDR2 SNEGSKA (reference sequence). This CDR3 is CSARDQGIYNEQFF. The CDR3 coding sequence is TGCAGTGCTAGAGATCAGGGAATCTACAATGAGCAGTTCTTC.

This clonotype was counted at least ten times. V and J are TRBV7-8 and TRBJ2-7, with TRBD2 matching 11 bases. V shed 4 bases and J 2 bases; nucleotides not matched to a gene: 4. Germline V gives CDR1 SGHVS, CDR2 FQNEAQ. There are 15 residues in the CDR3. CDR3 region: CASSSSGLAAYEQYF. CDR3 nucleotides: TGTGCCAGCAGCTCCTCGGGACTAGCGGCCTACGAGCAGTACTTC.

The CDR3 nucleotides read TGTGCCAGCAGCCGATCACAGAACTACGAGCAGTACTTC. It specifies CASSRSQNYEQYF. The chain uses TRBV13 and TRBJ2-7; no definite D call. Trimming took off 5 bases at V and 3 bases at J, with 11 bases between the two ends. Germline V gives CDR1 PRHDT, CDR2 FYEKMQ (reference sequence). CDR3 length: 13 amino acids.

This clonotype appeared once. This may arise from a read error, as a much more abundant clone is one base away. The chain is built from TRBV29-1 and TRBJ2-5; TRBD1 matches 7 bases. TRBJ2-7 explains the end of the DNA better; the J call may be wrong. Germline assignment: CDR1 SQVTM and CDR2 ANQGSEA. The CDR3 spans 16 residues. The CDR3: CSVEDPGTVGVAEQYF. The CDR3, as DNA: TGCAGCGTTGAAGATCCAGGGACAGTAGGGGTCGCCGAGCAGTACTTC.

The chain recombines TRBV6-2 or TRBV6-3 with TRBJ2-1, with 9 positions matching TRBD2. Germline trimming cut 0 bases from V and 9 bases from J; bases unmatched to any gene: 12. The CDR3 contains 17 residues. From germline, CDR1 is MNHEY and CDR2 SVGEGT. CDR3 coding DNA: TGTGCCAGCAGTTACTCGGGTAGCGGGAGTATACGTAGTGAGCAGTTCTTC. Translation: CASSYSGSGSIRSEQFF.

CDR3 sequence reads: CSARDLTSGPQETQYF. DNA for the CDR3: TGCAGTGCTAGAGATCTTACTAGCGGTCCCCAAGAGACCCAGTACTTC. V is TRBV20-1 and J is TRBJ2-5, with 8 positions matching TRBD2. Germline-derived CDR1 and CDR2 are DFQATT and SNEGSKA (reference sequence). This CDR3 is 16 amino acids long. V shed 0 bases and J 1 base; nucleotides not matched to a gene: 7.

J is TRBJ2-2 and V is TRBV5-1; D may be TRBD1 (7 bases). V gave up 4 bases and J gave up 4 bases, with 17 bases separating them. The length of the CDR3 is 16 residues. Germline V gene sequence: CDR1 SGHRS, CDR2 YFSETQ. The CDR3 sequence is CASSLSTGEVTGELFF. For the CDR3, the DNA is TGCGCCAGCAGCCTTTCCACAGGGGAGGTCACCGGGGAGCTGTTTTTT.